This is a list of T cell receptor beta chains from one sample in a study of shared clonotypes between healthy human individuals. Using immunoSEQ multiplex PCR, the repertoire was profiled, and TCRdb retains in-frame clones only, with some absent. The table includes about 490,000 clones, around three quarters detected once. Specimen: PBMCs. These receptors originate from a middle-aged woman in good health. Some clones in this sample may be carry-over from other donors' samples. Both conserved end residues are part of each CDR3. The D gene is left open where the match is weak. A row's size may be missing; if present it is once, few, many or a size class.

v_gene	abundance	j_gene	d_gene	CDR3aa	CDR3nt
TRBV10-3	-	TRBJ1-4	-	CAIRPENEKLFF	TGTGCCATACGACCGGAAAATGAAAAACTGTTTTTT
TRBV5-1	-	TRBJ1-1	TRBD1	CASRAGTGASFNTEAFF	TGCGCCAGCAGAGCCGGGACAGGGGCCAGTTTTAACACTGAAGCTTTCTTT
TRBV21-1	-	TRBJ2-5	-	CASSAWVDGNQETQYF	TGTGCCAGCAGCGCTTGGGTGGACGGAAATCAAGAGACCCAGTACTTC
TRBV7-3	-	TRBJ2-3	TRBD2	CASSLGSGRAGDTQYF	TGTGCCAGCAGCTTGGGTAGCGGGAGGGCTGGAGATACGCAGTATTTT
TRBV4-1	many	TRBJ2-5	TRBD2	CASSQDGLAGVRETQYF	TGCGCCAGCAGCCAAGACGGACTAGCGGGAGTTCGAGAGACCCAGTACTTC
TRBV2	few	TRBJ1-1	-	CASKPLRTEAFF	TGTGCCAGCAAGCCATTGAGGACTGAAGCTTTCTTT
TRBV2	-	TRBJ2-7	TRBD1	CASRGSGGSYEQYF	TGTGCCAGCAGGGGCTCAGGGGGTTCCTACGAGCAGTACTTC
TRBV7-2	-	TRBJ1-1	TRBD1	CASSVKGATVSEAFF	TGTGCCAGCAGCGTGAAGGGGGCGACTGTTTCTGAAGCTTTCTTT
TRBV6-1	-	TRBJ2-1	TRBD2	CASRWTSYNEQFF	TGTGCCAGCAGATGGACTAGCTACAATGAGCAGTTCTTC
TRBV18	few	TRBJ1-1	-	CASSPLRGRTEAFF	TGTGCCAGCTCACCACTTCGGGGTCGGACTGAAGCTTTCTTT
TRBV5-1	-	TRBJ2-5	-	CASSLGTQETQYF	TGCGCCAGCAGCCTCGGGACCCAAGAGACCCAGTACTTC
TRBV27	once	TRBJ2-1	TRBD2	CASSFRGGYNEQFF	TGTGCCAGCAGTTTTCGCGGGGGTTACAATGAGCAGTTCTTC
TRBV5-1	-	TRBJ2-7	TRBD2	CASSGGLGIGEQYF	TGCGCCAGCAGCGGCGGACTAGGAATTGGCGAGCAGTACTTC
TRBV7-8	-	TRBJ2-7	TRBD2	CASSSPRGDSSYEQYF	TGTGCCAGCAGCTCACCCCGGGGGGATAGCTCCTACGAGCAGTACTTC
TRBV7-3	-	TRBJ2-7	TRBD2	CASSPYRLAGGHEQYF	TGTGCCAGCAGCCCTTACCGACTAGCGGGGGGACACGAGCAGTACTTC
TRBV11-2	-	TRBJ2-3	-	CASSPRQSTSTDTQYF	TGTGCCAGCAGCCCCCGTCAATCCACTAGCACAGATACGCAGTATTTT
TRBV27	-	TRBJ2-1	-	CASSLGPTGNEQFF	TGTGCCAGCAGTTTGGGTCCCACGGGCAATGAGCAGTTCTTC
TRBV6-9	many	TRBJ1-5	-	CASRPGGRDYQPQHF	TGTGCCAGCAGACCCGGTGGCAGGGACTATCAGCCCCAGCATTTT
TRBV5-1	-	TRBJ2-1	TRBD2	CASSEPGLAGGSSYNEQFF	TGCGCCAGCAGCGAACCGGGACTAGCGGGAGGGAGCTCCTACAATGAGCAGTTCTTC
TRBV27	-	TRBJ2-7	TRBD2	CASSTPGLAGVSEQYF	TGTGCCAGCAGTACCCCGGGACTAGCGGGTGTTTCCGAGCAGTACTTC
TRBV27	-	TRBJ2-3	TRBD2	CANAGLAGARSTDTQYF	TGTGCCAACGCGGGACTAGCGGGAGCCCGCAGCACAGATACGCAGTATTTT
TRBV11-2	-	TRBJ2-7	-	CASSQVRGRSYEQYF	TGTGCCAGCAGCCAAGTTCGGGGGCGTAGCTACGAGCAGTACTTT
TRBV4-1	-	TRBJ1-4	-	CASSQGARGSEKLFF	TGCGCCAGCAGCCAAGGAGCCCGGGGCAGCGAAAAACTGTTTTTT
TRBV28	-	TRBJ1-6	TRBD1	CASSLPRDRRNSPLHF	TGTGCCAGCAGTTTACCACGGGACAGGCGTAATTCACCCCTCCACTTT